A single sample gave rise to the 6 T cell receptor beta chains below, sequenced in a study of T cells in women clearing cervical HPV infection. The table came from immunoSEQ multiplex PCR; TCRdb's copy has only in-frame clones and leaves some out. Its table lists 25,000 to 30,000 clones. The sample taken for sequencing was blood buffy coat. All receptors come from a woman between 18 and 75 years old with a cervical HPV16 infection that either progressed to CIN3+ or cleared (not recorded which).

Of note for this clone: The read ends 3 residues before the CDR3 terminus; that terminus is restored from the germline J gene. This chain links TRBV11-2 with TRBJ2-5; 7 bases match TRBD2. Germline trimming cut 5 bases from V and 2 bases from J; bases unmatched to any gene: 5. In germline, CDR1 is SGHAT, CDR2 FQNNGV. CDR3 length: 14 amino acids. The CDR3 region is CASSPGLVQETQYF. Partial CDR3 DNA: TGTGCCAGCAGCCCAGGACTAGTACAAGAGACC.

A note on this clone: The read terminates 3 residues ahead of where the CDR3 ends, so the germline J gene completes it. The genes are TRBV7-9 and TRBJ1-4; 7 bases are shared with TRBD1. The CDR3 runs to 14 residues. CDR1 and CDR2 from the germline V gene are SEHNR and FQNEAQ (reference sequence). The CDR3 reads CASSNGQDNSPLFF. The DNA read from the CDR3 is TGTGCCAGCAGCAACGGACAGGATAATTCACCA.

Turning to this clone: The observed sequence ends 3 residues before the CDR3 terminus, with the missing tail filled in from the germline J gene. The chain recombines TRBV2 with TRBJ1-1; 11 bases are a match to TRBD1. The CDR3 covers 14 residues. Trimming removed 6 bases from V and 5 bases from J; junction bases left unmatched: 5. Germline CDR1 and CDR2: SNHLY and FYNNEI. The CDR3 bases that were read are TGTGCCAGCAGACGGACAGGGGGCGGGACTGAA. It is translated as CASRRTGGGTE. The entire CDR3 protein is CASRRTGGGTEAFF.

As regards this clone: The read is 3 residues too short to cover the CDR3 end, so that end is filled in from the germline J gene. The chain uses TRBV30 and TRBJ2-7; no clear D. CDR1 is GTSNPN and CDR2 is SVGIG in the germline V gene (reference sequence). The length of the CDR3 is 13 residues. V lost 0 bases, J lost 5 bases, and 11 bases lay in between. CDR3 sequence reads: CAWSVTYSDEQYF. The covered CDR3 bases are TGTGCCTGGAGTGTAACGTACAGTGACGAG. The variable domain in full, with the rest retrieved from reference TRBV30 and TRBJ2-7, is SQTIHQWPATLVQPVGSPLSLECTVEGTSNPNLYWYRQAAGRGLQLLFYSVGIGQISSEVPQNLSASRPQDRQFILSSKKLLLSDSGFYLCAWSVTYSDEQYFGPGTRLTVT.

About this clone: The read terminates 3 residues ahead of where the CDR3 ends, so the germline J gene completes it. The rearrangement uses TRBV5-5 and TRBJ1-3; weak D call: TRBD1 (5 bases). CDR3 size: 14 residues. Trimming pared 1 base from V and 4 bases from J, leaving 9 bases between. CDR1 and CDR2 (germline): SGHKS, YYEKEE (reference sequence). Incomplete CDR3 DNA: TGTGCCAGCAGCTTGCCAGGGATAGGAAACACC. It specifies CASSLPGIGNT. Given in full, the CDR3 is CASSLPGIGNTIYF.

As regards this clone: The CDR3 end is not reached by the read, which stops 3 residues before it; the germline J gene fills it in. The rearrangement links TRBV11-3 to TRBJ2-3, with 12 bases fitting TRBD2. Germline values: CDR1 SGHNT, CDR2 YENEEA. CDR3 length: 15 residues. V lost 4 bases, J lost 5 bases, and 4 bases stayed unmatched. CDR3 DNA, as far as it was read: TGTGCCAGCAGCTCGAGACTAGCGGGAGAAGATACG. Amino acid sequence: CASSSRLAGEDT. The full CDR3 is CASSSRLAGEDTQYF.